The 32 T cell receptor beta chains below all came from one sample that was sequenced in a study of T cells in tumors after PD-1 blockade. The method was immunoSEQ multiplex PCR; TCRdb's version includes in-frame clones alone and lacks a portion of them. The sample holds more than 11,000 clones; about 84% are singletons and the top ten take approximately 25%. The sample in question was PBMCs, obtained after anti-PD-1 treatment. The receptors here all came from a human donor with basal cell carcinoma.

The chain uses TRBV5-6 and TRBJ2-7; 7 bases align to TRBD1. The germline CDR1 and CDR2 sequences are SGHDT and YYEEEE. This CDR3 has 12 residues. J was trimmed by 10 bases and V by 2 bases; bases with no gene match: 6. The CDR3 region has the DNA TGTGCCAGCAGCTTAACCGGGACAGTTCAGTACTTC. Residues: CASSLTGTVQYF. The whole variable domain, remainder taken from reference TRBV5-6 and TRBJ2-7, is DAGVTQSPTHLIKTRGQQVTLRCSPKSGHDTVSWYQQALGQGPQFIFQYYEEEERQRGNFPDRFSGHQFPNYSSELNVNALLLGDSALYLCASSLTGTVQYFGPGTRLTVT.

The rearrangement joins TRBV3-1 (or the pseudogene TRBV3-2) to TRBJ2-5; 9 positions match TRBD1. V lost 5 bases, J lost 5 bases, and 6 bases stayed unmatched. The CDR3 consists of 14 residues. Per germline, CDR1 LGHDT and CDR2 YNNKEL (reference sequence). As DNA, the CDR3 is TGTGCCAGCAGCAACACAGGGGGCCGGGAGACCCAGTACTTC. It is translated as CASSNTGGRETQYF.

The chain employs TRBV28 and TRBJ1-3; D uncertain. CDR3 length equals 12 residues. V lost 9 bases and J 0 bases, leaving 6 bases between the germline ends. Germline-derived CDR1 and CDR2 are MDHEN and SYDVKM. As DNA, the CDR3 is TGTGCCAGTGTGAGCTCTGGAAACACCATATATTTT. It specifies CASVSSGNTIYF.

The chain combines TRBV28 with TRBJ1-2; perhaps TRBD1 as D (5 bases). Looked up from germline, CDR1 is MDHEN and CDR2 is SYDVKM. The CDR3 sequence is 15 residues long. The V gene lost 3 bases and the J gene lost 5 bases, with 16 bases spanning the gap. The CDR3 coding sequence is TGTGCCAGCAGTTTTAGGCCAGGGTACTTTTATGGCTACACCTTC. Protein sequence: CASSFRPGYFYGYTF.

The chain uses TRBV28 and TRBJ2-6; D is ambiguous. V gave up 3 bases and J gave up 0 bases, with 12 bases separating them. CDR3 length equals 17 residues. The germline gives CDR1 MDHEN, CDR2 SYDVKM. Here the CDR3 reads CASSFPTRPSGANVLTF. CDR3 nucleotide sequence: TGTGCCAGCAGTTTCCCTACCCGCCCCTCTGGGGCCAACGTCCTGACTTTC.

This rearrangement joins TRBV9 to TRBJ1-5; 8 positions agree with TRBD1. The V segment lost 4 bases and the J segment 7 bases; nucleotides outside the gene matches: 7. CDR3 length equals 14 residues. Germline assignment: CDR1 SGDLS and CDR2 YYNGEE. CDR3 in DNA: TGTGCCAGCAGCCGGACAGGGTCCGAACAGCCCCAGCATTTT. Protein sequence: CASSRTGSEQPQHF.

This clone was found once. The J gene is TRBJ1-1, the V gene TRBV7-3; D not resolved. Germline V gives CDR1 SGHTA, CDR2 FQGTGA. The V end lost 2 bases, the J end lost 1 base, and 5 bases lay between the germline ends. This CDR3 contains 13 residues. CDR3 protein: CASSLSQNTEAFF. CDR3 coding DNA: TGTGCCAGCAGCTTATCCCAGAACACTGAAGCTTTCTTT.

The chain combines TRBV15 with TRBJ1-6; unclear D gene. V was clipped by 6 bases and J by 7 bases, with 13 bases between them. CDR1 LNHNV and CDR2 YYDKDF come from the germline V gene (reference sequence). This CDR3 spans 14 amino acids. The CDR3 coding sequence is TGTGCCACCAGAGAGGGTCGGTACAATTCACCCCTCCACTTT. Protein sequence: CATREGRYNSPLHF. The variable domain in full, with the rest retrieved from reference TRBV15 and TRBJ1-6, is DAMVIQNPRYQVTQFGKPVTLSCSQTLNHNVMYWYQQKSSQAPKLLFHYYDKDFNNEADTPDNFQSRRPNTSFCFLDIRSPGLGDTAMYLCATREGRYNSPLHFGNGTRLTVT.

The genes are TRBV5-4 and TRBJ2-7; 7 nucleotides align to TRBD1. The CDR3 has 15 residues. The V segment lost 1 base and the J segment 2 bases; nucleotides outside the gene matches: 6. In germline, CDR1 is SGHNT, CDR2 YYREEE (reference sequence). The chain's CDR3 is CASSLRAGGAYEQYF. In DNA form, the CDR3 reads TGTGCCAGCAGCTTGAGGGCAGGGGGAGCCTACGAGCAGTACTTC. Combining the CDR3 with reference TRBV5-4 and TRBJ2-7 gives the whole variable domain ETGVTQSPTHLIKTRGQQVTLRCSSQSGHNTVSWYQQALGQGPQFIFQYYREEENGRGNFPPRFSGLQFPNYSSELNVNALELDDSALYLCASSLRAGGAYEQYFGPGTRLTVT.

A single count supports this clone. V gene TRBV6-5 combines with J gene TRBJ1-5; unclear D gene. CDR1 and CDR2 (germline): MNHEY, SVGAGI. V was pared by 6 bases and J by 0 bases, with 12 bases between. This CDR3 is built from 15 residues. DNA of the CDR3: TGTGCCAGCAGCCCCGGGAGTTATAGCAATCAGCCCCAGCATTTT. Protein product: CASSPGSYSNQPQHF.

The genes are TRBV15 and TRBJ2-7; D gene ambiguous. The CDR3 has 14 amino acids. Deletions cut 1 base from V and 0 bases from J, with 7 bases between. Germline assignment: CDR1 LNHNV and CDR2 YYDKDF (reference sequence). For the CDR3, the DNA is TGTGCCACCAGCAGAGGGTGGGGCTCCTACGAGCAGTACTTC. It yields the protein CATSRGWGSYEQYF.

V is TRBV15 and J is TRBJ2-7, with D tentatively TRBD1 or TRBD2 (5 bases each). Germline CDR1 LNHNV, CDR2 YYDKDF (reference sequence). With 3 bases removed from V and 1 base from J, the gap between germline ends came to 13 bases. This CDR3 contains 15 residues. CDR3 sequence: CATSRYRDPSYEQYF. CDR3 sequence (DNA): TGTGCCACCAGCAGGTATCGGGACCCTTCCTACGAGCAGTACTTC.

V gene TRBV25-1 combines with J gene TRBJ2-3; 7 bases fit TRBD1. With 6 bases clipped from V and 1 base from J, the junction kept 1 base outside the gene matches. CDR1 and CDR2 from the germline V gene are MGHDK and SYGVNS. CDR3 length: 13 amino acids. CDR3 sequence (DNA): TGTGCCAGCAGCACAGGGGGCACAGATACGCAGTATTTT. Encoded protein: CASSTGGTDTQYF.

The V call is TRBV5-4, the J call TRBJ1-1; D gene ambiguous. This CDR3 region has 13 residues. Trimming pared 4 bases from V and 0 bases from J, leaving 7 bases between. In germline, CDR1 is SGHNT, CDR2 YYREEE (reference sequence). CDR3 sequence reads: CASSPTMNTEAFF. DNA for the CDR3: TGTGCCAGCAGCCCTACAATGAACACTGAAGCTTTCTTT.

The chain couples TRBV7-9 to TRBJ2-1, with TRBD1 identical over 7 bases. The CDR3 is made up of 12 amino acids. The junction had 3 bases not matched to a gene; V was cut back by 5 bases and J by 8 bases. The V gene's germline CDR1 is SEHNR and CDR2 FQNEAQ (reference sequence). The CDR3 region is CASSEQGYEQFF. The CDR3 coding sequence is TGTGCCAGCAGCGAACAGGGGTATGAGCAGTTCTTC.

The rearrangement uses TRBV27 and TRBJ2-7; 8 bases align to TRBD1. Germline CDR1 MNHEY, CDR2 SMNVEV (reference sequence). The CDR3 runs 16 residues. J gave up 2 bases and V 6 bases, and 12 bases lay outside the gene matches. CDR3 DNA sequence: TGTGCCAGCAGCCCGTCCCGGACAGGGACACCCTACGAGCAGTACTTC. It translates to CASSPSRTGTPYEQYF.

This clone is a singleton in its sample. The V and J genes are TRBV13 and TRBJ2-3; the D gene is possibly TRBD1 (7 bases). The CDR3 runs 14 residues. Germline lookup yields CDR1 PRHDT and CDR2 FYEKMQ (reference sequence). Trimming stripped 4 bases from V and 6 bases from J, with 14 bases between. The CDR3 reads CASSSPGGQDTQYF. DNA for the CDR3: TGTGCCAGCAGCTCCCCAGGGGGGCAGGATACGCAGTATTTT.

The chain uses TRBV24-1 and TRBJ2-3; 9 bases agree with TRBD1. The ends lost 2 bases at V and 0 bases at J; junction bases unmatched: 8. CDR1 and CDR2 from the germline V gene are KGHDR and SFDVKD. CDR3 length: 18 residues. The chain's CDR3 is CATSDSPGTGSSTDTQYF. The CDR3 DNA reads TGTGCCACCAGTGATTCCCCCGGGACAGGGAGTAGCACAGATACGCAGTATTTT.

The V and J genes are TRBV5-6 and TRBJ2-1; no reliable D call. Germline values: CDR1 SGHDT, CDR2 YYEEEE. The CDR3 is made up of 17 amino acids. V lost 0 bases and J lost 0, with 13 bases in between. CDR3 DNA sequence: TGTGCCAGCAGCTTGGGTTCCGAGCGCCTCTCCTACAATGAGCAGTTCTTC. This gives the protein CASSLGSERLSYNEQFF. Full variable domain (missing parts from reference TRBV5-6 and TRBJ2-1): DAGVTQSPTHLIKTRGQQVTLRCSPKSGHDTVSWYQQALGQGPQFIFQYYEEEERQRGNFPDRFSGHQFPNYSSELNVNALLLGDSALYLCASSLGSERLSYNEQFFGPGTRLTVL.

J is TRBJ1-1 and V is TRBV28, with 8 nucleotides matching TRBD1. The CDR3 spans 13 residues. J lost 10 bases, V lost 5 bases, and 9 bases had no gene match. Germline V gene sequence: CDR1 MDHEN, CDR2 SYDVKM. CDR3 nucleotides: TGTGCCAGCAGTAACCCGGGACAGGTATCAGCTTTCTTT. This gives the protein CASSNPGQVSAFF.

V gene TRBV7-3 combines with J gene TRBJ2-5; TRBD2 is a possible D gene (5 bases). The CDR3 covers 15 residues. The V end was cut by 5 bases, the J end by 5 bases, with 18 bases between. Per the germline V gene, CDR1 is SGHTA and CDR2 is FQGTGA. The CDR3 DNA reads TGTGCCAGCAGCCCAAGTGGCAGGCCGGGGGAGACCCAGTACTTC. Translating gives CASSPSGRPGETQYF.

The chain is built from TRBV7-8 and TRBJ2-2; D remains unclear. The germline V gene encodes CDR1 SGHVS and CDR2 FQNEAQ. V shed 5 bases and J shed 6 bases, with 10 bases lying between them. The CDR3 is 13 residues long. CDR3 protein: CASSLPNPGELFF. The CDR3 region has the DNA TGTGCCAGCAGCCTTCCAAACCCCGGGGAGCTGTTTTTT.

The chain recombines TRBV12-5 with TRBJ1-5, with D possibly matching TRBD1 (6 bases). Trimming stripped 1 base from V and 0 bases from J, with 13 bases between. The CDR3 runs to 17 residues. Germline lookup yields CDR1 LGHNT and CDR2 FRNRAP. The DNA for the CDR3 is TGTGCTAGTGGTTTGGGATGGACAGAATCTAGCAATCAGCCCCAGCATTTT. This translates into CASGLGWTESSNQPQHF.

This clone rates as medium-sized. The chain has TRBV15 and TRBJ1-2; the D gene is possibly TRBD1 (5 bases). The germline CDR1 and CDR2 sequences are LNHNV and YYDKDF (reference sequence). The CDR3 is 15 amino acids. With 0 bases removed from V and 4 bases from J, the gap between germline ends came to 12 bases. CDR3 amino acids: CATSRDTQGSYGYTF. As DNA, the CDR3 is TGTGCCACCAGCAGAGATACCCAGGGATCCTATGGCTACACCTTC.

The rearrangement joins TRBV18 to TRBJ2-7, with 11 bases that match TRBD1. Germline-derived CDR1 and CDR2 are KGHSH and LQKENI. After removal of 2 bases from V and 6 bases from J, the junction contained 12 bases not matched to a gene. The CDR3 is made up of 17 amino acids. The CDR3 loop reads CASSPTSQRTGGLEQYF. CDR3 coding DNA: TGTGCCAGCTCACCAACTTCCCAGCGGACAGGGGGCCTCGAGCAGTACTTC.

The rearrangement joins TRBV19 to TRBJ2-1; possible D gene TRBD2, 7 bases. The CDR3 is made up of 12 amino acids. V lost 7 bases, J lost 9 bases, and 13 bases lay in between. Germline CDR1 reads LNHDA; CDR2 reads SQIVND (reference sequence). For the CDR3, the DNA is TGTGCCAGTAATCGGGGGGCGAGTGAGCAGTTCTTC. Residues: CASNRGASEQFF.

V is TRBV19 and J is TRBJ1-5; possibly TRBD1 for D (6 bases). V was clipped by 3 bases and J by 1 base, with 16 bases between them. Germline V gene data show CDR1 as LNHDA and CDR2 as SQIVND (reference sequence). This CDR3 contains 17 residues. CDR3 region: CASSMDVRGGSNQPQHF. CDR3 nucleotides: TGTGCCAGTAGTATGGACGTCAGGGGCGGGAGCAATCAGCCCCAGCATTTT.

Of note for this clone: The junction departs from the called germline gene at one end, perhaps through a read error. The chain employs TRBV25-1 and TRBJ2-7; no reliable D call. Germline assignment: CDR1 MGHDK and CDR2 SYGVNS. The CDR3 has 13 amino acids. CDR3 nucleotides: TGTGCCAGCAGTTCCCTAGGCCCCTACGGGCAGTACTTC. This gives the protein CASSSLGPYGQYF.

This rearrangement joins TRBV15 to TRBJ1-1; 12 nucleotides agree with TRBD1. The CDR3 sequence is 17 residues long. J lost 7 bases, V lost 3 bases, and 12 bases had no gene match. CDR1 is LNHNV and CDR2 is YYDKDF in the germline V gene (reference sequence). CDR3 coding DNA: TGTGCCACCAGCAGCCTGGGACAGGGGGCAAGGGGGGGTGAAGCTTTCTTT. Encoded protein: CATSSLGQGARGGEAFF.

This clone has just one count. The V gene is TRBV14, the J gene TRBJ1-5, with a tentative D call TRBD1 (5 bases). Germline values: CDR1 SGHDN, CDR2 FVKESK. The CDR3 is 14 amino acids. V was clipped by 4 bases and J by 9 bases, with 16 bases between them. CDR3 region: CASSPFDGQGPQHF. The DNA for the CDR3 is TGTGCCAGCAGCCCCTTCGACGGTCAGGGGCCCCAGCATTTT.

CDR3 in DNA: TGCAGCGTTGATGAACTAGCGAAGAGCACAGATACGCAGTATTTT. Protein product: CSVDELAKSTDTQYF. The rearrangement joins TRBV29-1 to TRBJ2-3, with 7 bases lining up with TRBD2. This CDR3 is built from 15 residues. From germline, CDR1 is SQVTM and CDR2 ANQGSEA. V lost 3 bases to trimming and J lost 0 bases; unmatched junction nucleotides: 6.

J is TRBJ2-1 and V is TRBV19; 7 nucleotides align to TRBD1. CDR3 length: 14 residues. Unmatched junction bases numbered 6, after V lost 5 bases and J lost 5 bases. CDR1 and CDR2 (germline): LNHDA, SQIVND (reference sequence). The CDR3 loop reads CASSSGQIHNEQFF. The CDR3 DNA follows: TGTGCCAGTAGTTCGGGACAGATTCACAATGAGCAGTTCTTC. The full variable domain, rest sourced from reference TRBV19 and TRBJ2-1, is DGGITQSPKYLFRKEGQNVTLSCEQNLNHDAMYWYRQDPGQGLRLIYYSQIVNDFQKGDIAEGYSVSREKKESFPLTVTSAQKNPTAFYLCASSSGQIHNEQFFGPGTRLTVL.